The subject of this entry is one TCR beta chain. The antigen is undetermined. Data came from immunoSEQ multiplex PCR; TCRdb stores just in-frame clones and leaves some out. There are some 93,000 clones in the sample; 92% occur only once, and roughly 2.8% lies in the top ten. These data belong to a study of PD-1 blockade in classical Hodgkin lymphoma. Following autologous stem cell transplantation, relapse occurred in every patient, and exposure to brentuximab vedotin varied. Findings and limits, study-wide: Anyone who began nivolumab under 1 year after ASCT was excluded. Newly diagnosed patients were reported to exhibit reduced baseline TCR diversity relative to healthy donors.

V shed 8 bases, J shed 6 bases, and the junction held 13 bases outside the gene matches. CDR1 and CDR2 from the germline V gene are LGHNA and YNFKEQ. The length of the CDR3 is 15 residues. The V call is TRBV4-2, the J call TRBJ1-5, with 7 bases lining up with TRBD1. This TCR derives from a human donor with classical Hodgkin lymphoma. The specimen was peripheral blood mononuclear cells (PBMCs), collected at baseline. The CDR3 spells CASSIQGGYAQPQHF. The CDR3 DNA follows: TGTGCCAGCTCTATCCAGGGGGGATATGCTCAGCCCCAGCATTTT.